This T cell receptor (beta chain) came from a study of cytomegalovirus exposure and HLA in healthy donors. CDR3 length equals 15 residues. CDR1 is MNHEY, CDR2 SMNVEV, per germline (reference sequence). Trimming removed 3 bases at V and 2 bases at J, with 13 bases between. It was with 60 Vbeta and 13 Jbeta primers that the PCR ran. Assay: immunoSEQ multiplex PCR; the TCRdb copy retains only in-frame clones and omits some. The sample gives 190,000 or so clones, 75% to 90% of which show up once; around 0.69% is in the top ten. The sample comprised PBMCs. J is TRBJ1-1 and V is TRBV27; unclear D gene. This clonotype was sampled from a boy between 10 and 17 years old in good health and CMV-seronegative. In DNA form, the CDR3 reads TGTGCCAGCAGTTTGCCCGCAGGCACTAACACTGAAGCTTTCTTT. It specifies CASSLPAGTNTEAFF.